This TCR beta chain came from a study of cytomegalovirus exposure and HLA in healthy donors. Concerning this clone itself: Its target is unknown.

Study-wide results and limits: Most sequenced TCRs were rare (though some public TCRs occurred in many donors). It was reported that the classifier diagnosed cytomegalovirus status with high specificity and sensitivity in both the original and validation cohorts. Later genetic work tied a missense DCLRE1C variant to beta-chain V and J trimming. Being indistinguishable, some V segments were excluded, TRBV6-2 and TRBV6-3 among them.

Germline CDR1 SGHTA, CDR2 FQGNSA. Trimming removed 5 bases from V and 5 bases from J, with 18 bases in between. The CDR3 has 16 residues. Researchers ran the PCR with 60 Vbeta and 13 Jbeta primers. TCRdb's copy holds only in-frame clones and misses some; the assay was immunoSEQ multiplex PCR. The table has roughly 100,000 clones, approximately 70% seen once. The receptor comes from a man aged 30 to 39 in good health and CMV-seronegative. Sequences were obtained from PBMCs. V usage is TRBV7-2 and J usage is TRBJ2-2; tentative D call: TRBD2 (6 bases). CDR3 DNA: TGTGCCAGCAGCGGAATTGGAGGGCCCGGAACCGGGGAGCTGTTTTTT. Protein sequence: CASSGIGGPGTGELFF.